This TCR beta chain was observed in a study of T cell repertoires in cytomegalovirus infection (dated by TCRdb to between 2017 and 2020). General notes on the study: The peptide stimulations were aimed at well-studied HLA-B-restricted epitopes as well as recently identified HLA-C-restricted CMV epitopes, whose presentation resists viral immunomodulation. The HLA type of each donor mattered for the analysis, because public TCR beta signatures pointed to carriage of CMV infection along with the matching HLA type.

V lost 5 bases and J lost 12 bases, and the count of bases not matched to a germline gene is 16. The germline V gene sets CDR1 to SGHTA and CDR2 to FQGNSA. Spanning cysteine to phenylalanine, the CDR3 consists of 15 amino acids. Solely the CDR3 DNA is kept, with 45 bases framed from the first base. The sample's treatment or condition label, decoded: in vitro stimulation with specific CMV peptide epitopes to enrich CMV-specific T cells. The sample was run on an Illumina HiSeq 1500. TCRdb took the public reads, trimmed them with fastp at Q25, ran MiXCR for clone calling and kept in-frame beta chains. One record per CDR3 amino acid sequence lists the most common genes and DNA. This sample has some 700,000 distinct CDR3 sequences in its table, and approximately 33% of those were observed once. 15% to 20% of the sample lies in the top ten. Findings and caveats that apply to the study as a whole: In both this cohort and an independent cohort of several hundred donors, the cumulative frequency of public TCR beta family members distinguished carriers of CMV infection plus the relevant HLA type. The ex vivo response was dominated by HLA-C-restricted CMV-specific TCR beta clonotypes, which also provided the single most frequent clonotype in two of eight donors.

This clonotype was observed many times. The clone's antigen remains unknown. Per-base quality was not reported, and no clone a single base away is much larger than it. The chain links TRBV7-2 with TRBJ2-1, and 7 junctional nucleotides match TRBD1. This receptor was obtained from a human donor in good health (CMV status not recorded). Some clones in this sample may be carry-over from other donors' samples. Sequencing was performed on cultured PBMCs, taken from culture after CMV antigen stimulation. The DNA sequence is as follows: TGTGCCAGCAGCAGGGCCGGGACAGACCGTTCCGGGCAGTTCTTC. It specifies CASSRAGTDRSGQFF.